One sample yielded the 27 T cell receptor beta chains listed below, sequenced in a study of blood T cell repertoires in COVID-19. Measured with immunoSEQ multiplex PCR; TCRdb has only the in-frame clones, and not every one. Of tens of thousands of clones detected, around 80% appear once; the ten largest clones hold about 13%. The sample was peripheral blood. Source of these receptors: a woman older than 75 with acute or convalescent COVID-19.

This rearrangement joins TRBV6-1 to TRBJ2-3; 13 bases are shared with TRBD2. This CDR3 has 15 residues. The V and J ends lost 6 bases and 3 bases, in that order; junction bases with no gene match: 3. Germline values: CDR1 MNHNS, CDR2 SASEGT. CDR3 sequence (DNA): TGTGCCAGCAGCACTAGCGGGAGGGGGACAGATACGCAGTATTTT. This codes for CASSTSGRGTDTQYF.

The CDR3 region has the DNA TGTGCCAGCAGTTTTGGGGGGTCCTACTTC. Translation gives CASSFGGSYF. The chain joins TRBV27 to TRBJ2-5; the D gene is possibly TRBD2 (6 bases). There are 10 residues in the CDR3. Germline V lookup: CDR1 MNHEY, CDR2 SMNVEV (reference sequence). Between the trimmed V and J ends, which lost 3 bases and 14 bases, there was a span of 10 bases.

The V gene is TRBV28, the J gene TRBJ1-2, with a tentative D call TRBD1 (5 bases). Trimming shortened V by 6 bases and J by 7 bases, and 18 bases separated the two germline ends. Germline CDR1 MDHEN, CDR2 SYDVKM. The CDR3 is 14 residues long. CDR3 region: CASRILSGTSGYTF. As DNA, the CDR3 is TGTGCCAGCAGAATTTTATCAGGGACTAGTGGCTACACCTTC.

The chain uses TRBV11-2 and TRBJ1-1, with TRBD1 matching over 7 bases. Germline CDR1 SGHAT, CDR2 FQNNGV. V shed 4 bases, J shed 1 base, and the junction held 15 bases outside the gene matches. The CDR3 spans 18 residues. The CDR3 DNA reads TGTGCCAGCAGCTCGCCGTCCGACAGGGAAGGTAGGAACACTGAAGCTTTCTTT. Its protein product is CASSSPSDREGRNTEAFF.

The chain combines TRBV6-5 with TRBJ1-4; D gene ambiguous. The germline gives CDR1 MNHEY, CDR2 SVGAGI. Trimming pared 6 bases from V and 3 bases from J, leaving 14 bases between. The CDR3 spans 15 residues. Here the CDR3 reads CASSALGAANEKLFF. For the CDR3, the DNA is TGTGCCAGCAGCGCTCTGGGTGCGGCTAATGAAAAACTGTTTTTT.

The chain uses TRBV3-1 (or the pseudogene TRBV3-2) and TRBJ1-1; D ambiguous. Trimming shortened V by 1 base and J by 1 base, and 7 bases separated the two germline ends. The CDR3 contains 14 residues. The germline V gene encodes CDR1 LGHDT and CDR2 YNNKEL (reference sequence). The CDR3 region is CASSQGHPNTEAFF. CDR3 coding DNA: TGTGCCAGCAGCCAAGGACACCCGAACACTGAAGCTTTCTTT.

The chain combines TRBV4-1 with TRBJ2-3; 9 bases match TRBD2. Germline lookup yields CDR1 MGHRA and CDR2 YSYEKL. This CDR3 has 16 amino acids. The V gene end was trimmed by 5 bases and the J gene end by 3 bases; junction bases not matched to a gene: 9. The CDR3 region has the DNA TGCGCCAGCAGCTATAGGGGACTAGCCAAAACAGATACGCAGTATTTT. The encoded protein is CASSYRGLAKTDTQYF.

This clone came up a few times. The rearrangement links TRBV28 to TRBJ2-2; 8 nucleotides agree with TRBD2. CDR1 is MDHEN, CDR2 SYDVKM, per germline. The CDR3 is 14 residues long. With 3 bases clipped from V and 4 bases from J, the junction kept 1 base outside the gene matches. The CDR3 reads CASSLLAGTGELFF. In nucleotides, the CDR3 is TGTGCCAGCAGTTTGCTAGCGGGCACCGGGGAGCTGTTTTTT.

This sequence joins TRBV6-5 and TRBJ1-5; TRBD1 aligns across 7 bases. After removal of 2 bases from V and 3 bases from J, the junction contained 4 bases not matched to a gene. The length of the CDR3 is 15 residues. CDR1 and CDR2 from the germline V gene are MNHEY and SVGAGI. CDR3 coding DNA: TGTGCCAGCAGTTACCGACAGGGATACAATCAGCCCCAGCATTTT. Protein sequence: CASSYRQGYNQPQHF.

The gene calls are TRBV6-4 and TRBJ1-6; D is possibly TRBD1 (6 bases). V lost 4 bases and J lost 9, with 16 bases in between. CDR3 length equals 15 residues. Germline-derived CDR1 and CDR2 are MRHNA and SNTAGT. The CDR3 DNA sequence: TGTGCCAGCAGTGTCGGGGGCACGGGAGGTTCACCCCTCCACTTT. This sequence encodes CASSVGGTGGSPLHF.

There are a few counts of this clone. V and J are TRBV3-1 (or the pseudogene TRBV3-2) and TRBJ2-7; 16 bases are a match to TRBD2. The CDR3 contains 16 residues. The trim removed 9 bases at V and 6 bases at J, leaving 11 bases unmatched. The germline CDR1 and CDR2 sequences are LGHDT and YNNKEL (reference sequence). CDR3 protein: CARWGTSGRDYGEQYF. In nucleotides, the CDR3 is TGTGCCAGGTGGGGGACTAGCGGGAGGGACTATGGCGAGCAGTACTTC.

V and J are TRBV4-1 and TRBJ2-6; D call uncertain. Germline loops: CDR1 MGHRA, CDR2 YSYEKL. Trimming removed 6 bases at V and 0 bases at J, with 9 bases between. The CDR3 covers 15 residues. CDR3 in amino acids: CASRQPLSGANVLTF. The CDR3 DNA follows: TGCGCCAGCAGACAACCTCTCTCTGGGGCCAACGTCCTGACTTTC.

This clone was seen once. The chain joins TRBV7-6 to TRBJ2-3; the match to TRBD1 covers 10 bases. In germline, CDR1 is SGHVS, CDR2 FNYEAQ. The CDR3 contains 15 residues. The J segment lost 1 base and the V segment lost 4 bases, leaving 2 bases of the junction unmatched. CDR3 region: CASSSGTGGTDTQYF. CDR3 nucleotide sequence: TGTGCCAGCAGCTCCGGGACAGGGGGCACAGATACGCAGTATTTT. The full variable domain, its missing parts supplied by reference TRBV7-6 and TRBJ2-3, is GAGVSQSPRYKVTKRGQDVALRCDPISGHVSLYWYRQALGQGPEFLTYFNYEAQQDKSGLPNDRFSAERPEGSISTLTIQRTEQRDSAMYRCASSSGTGGTDTQYFGPGTRLTVL.

This rearrangement joins TRBV7-2 to TRBJ1-2; a weak D match, TRBD1 (6 bases). This CDR3 region has 15 residues. V gave up 5 bases and J gave up 2 bases, with 15 bases separating them. Germline loops: CDR1 SGHTA, CDR2 FQGNSA. The CDR3 loop is CASSAVDSRNYGYTF. CDR3 sequence (DNA): TGTGCCAGCAGCGCAGTGGACAGCCGGAACTATGGCTACACCTTC.

V gene TRBV11-2 combines with J gene TRBJ2-3; TRBD2 aligns across 7 bases. CDR3 length equals 17 residues. Germline loops: CDR1 SGHAT, CDR2 FQNNGV. J lost 8 bases, V lost 5 bases, and 19 bases had no gene match. The CDR3 region is CASSPDGWSGGTGTQYF. In nucleotides, the CDR3 is TGTGCCAGCAGCCCCGATGGGTGGTCGGGGGGTACGGGTACGCAGTATTTT.

V usage is TRBV5-1 and J usage is TRBJ2-7; the match to TRBD1 covers 9 bases. This CDR3 is built from 14 residues. The germline CDR1 and CDR2 sequences are SGHRS and YFSETQ. Germline trimming cut 6 bases from V and 3 bases from J; bases unmatched to any gene: 7. The CDR3 coding sequence is TGCGCCAGCAAATCGGGACAGGGAAACTACGAGCAGTACTTC. It is translated as CASKSGQGNYEQYF. The complete variable domain, with remaining parts taken from reference TRBV5-1 and TRBJ2-7, reads KAGVTQTPRYLIKTRGQQVTLSCSPISGHRSVSWYQQTPGQGLQFLFEYFSETQRNKGNFPGRFSGRQFSNSRSEMNVSTLELGDSALYLCASKSGQGNYEQYFGPGTRLTVT.

The genes are TRBV5-1 and TRBJ2-2; TRBD2 is a possible D gene (6 bases). Germline lookup yields CDR1 SGHRS and CDR2 YFSETQ. The CDR3 extends over 16 amino acids. With 0 bases removed from V and 3 bases from J, the gap between germline ends came to 12 bases. CDR3 nucleotide sequence: TGCGCCAGCAGCTTGGTTACCAGCGGGTACACCGGGGAGCTGTTTTTT. Protein product: CASSLVTSGYTGELFF.

The rearrangement uses TRBV14 and TRBJ2-7; 11 bases agree with TRBD2. The CDR3 runs to 17 residues. Germline CDR1 SGHDN, CDR2 FVKESK. Unmatched junction bases numbered 9, after V lost 4 bases and J lost 1 base. The CDR3, as DNA: TGTGCCAGCAGCCTAGCGGGAGGGCCTTCTTTTTCCTACGAGCAGTACTTC. It yields the protein CASSLAGGPSFSYEQYF.

This clone appeared once. V and J are TRBV5-6 and TRBJ1-1; maybe TRBD1 (5 bases). The germline V gene has CDR1 SGHDT and CDR2 YYEEEE. The V end lost 4 bases, the J end lost 6 bases, and 10 bases lay between the germline ends. The CDR3 is 12 residues long. CDR3 in amino acids: CASSRDSAEAFF. CDR3 DNA: TGTGCCAGCAGCAGGGACTCCGCTGAAGCTTTCTTT.

The rearrangement uses TRBV24-1 and TRBJ2-2; 8 bases are shared with TRBD2. The CDR3 length is 14 residues. The germline V gene encodes CDR1 KGHDR and CDR2 SFDVKD. V lost 9 bases to trimming and J lost 5 bases; unmatched junction nucleotides: 7. As DNA, the CDR3 is TGTGCCACCTCTCCGGGACTAGTGACCGGGGAGCTGTTTTTT. Its protein is CATSPGLVTGELFF.

The chain employs TRBV5-4 and TRBJ1-2; D might be TRBD1 (5 bases). Germline lookup yields CDR1 SGHNT and CDR2 YYREEE (reference sequence). CDR3 size: 15 residues. Trimming shortened V by 3 bases and J by 3 bases, and 15 bases separated the two germline ends. CDR3 DNA sequence: TGTGCCAGCAGCTCCCCGTACGGGGACTACTATGGCTACACCTTC. Translation: CASSSPYGDYYGYTF. The full variable domain, with the rest looked up from reference TRBV5-4 and TRBJ1-2, is ETGVTQSPTHLIKTRGQQVTLRCSSQSGHNTVSWYQQALGQGPQFIFQYYREEENGRGNFPPRFSGLQFPNYSSELNVNALELDDSALYLCASSSPYGDYYGYTFGSGTRLTVV.

This chain uses TRBV6-1 with TRBJ2-7; 7 positions agree with TRBD2. This CDR3 spans 18 amino acids. The trim removed 4 bases at V and 0 bases at J, leaving 15 bases unmatched. Looked up from germline, CDR1 is MNHNS and CDR2 is SASEGT. The CDR3 nucleotides are TGTGCCAGCAGTGGCCCACAACTAGCGAGGGATTTCTCCTACGAGCAGTACTTC. Its translation: CASSGPQLARDFSYEQYF.

The chain links TRBV7-2 to TRBJ2-3, with 8 bases lining up with TRBD2. The CDR3 sequence is 16 residues long. V was pared by 3 bases and J by 1 base, with 6 bases of the junction left unmatched. Per the germline V gene, CDR1 is SGHTA and CDR2 is FQGNSA. CDR3 amino acids: CASSLSGGRGTDTQYF. CDR3 sequence (DNA): TGTGCCAGCAGCTTGTCGGGGGGGCGCGGCACAGATACGCAGTATTTT. Drawing the rest from reference TRBV7-2 and TRBJ2-3, the complete variable domain is GAGVSQSPSNKVTEKGKDVELRCDPISGHTALYWYRQSLGQGLEFLIYFQGNSAPDKSGLPSDRFSAERTGGSVSTLTIQRTQQEDSAVYLCASSLSGGRGTDTQYFGPGTRLTVL.

The V and J genes are TRBV28 and TRBJ1-2; possibly TRBD1 for D (6 bases). There are 13 residues in the CDR3. Germline V CDR1 and CDR2: MDHEN, SYDVKM. V lost 3 bases to trimming and J lost 4 bases, with 9 bases between them. The CDR3 sequence is CASSFGQLYGYTF. DNA of the CDR3: TGTGCCAGCAGTTTTGGACAGCTCTATGGCTACACCTTC.

This rearrangement joins TRBV7-9 to TRBJ2-6; 8 nucleotides line up with TRBD1. Germline CDR1 SEHNR, CDR2 FQNEAQ (reference sequence). The CDR3 has 19 amino acids. V lost 2 bases and J lost 2; bases outside the gene matches: 11. The CDR3 nucleotides are TGTGCCAGCAGCTTAATCGAGGGGACAGGTCGTACTGGGGCCAACGTCCTGACTTTC. This sequence encodes CASSLIEGTGRTGANVLTF.

This chain links TRBV29-1 with TRBJ2-2; 10 positions match TRBD2. Trimming cost V 3 bases and J 7 bases; bases outside gene matches: 8. This CDR3 region has 15 residues. CDR1 is SQVTM, CDR2 ANQGSEA, per germline. DNA for the CDR3: TGCAGCGTTGAGAGTCTAGCGGGAGTCGACGGGGAGCTGTTTTTT. This sequence encodes CSVESLAGVDGELFF.

The chain recombines TRBV19 with TRBJ2-2; tentatively, D is TRBD1 (5 bases). CDR1 is LNHDA and CDR2 is SQIVND in the germline V gene (reference sequence). The CDR3 length is 15 residues. V lost 7 bases to trimming and J lost 0 bases, with 12 bases between them. In DNA, the CDR3 is TGTGCCAGTACCCTGGGCAGGGCGAACACCGGGGAGCTGTTTTTT. It specifies CASTLGRANTGELFF.